Listed below are T cell receptor beta chains from one sample, sequenced in a study of identical twins. Using its own MiXCR run on the 5' RACE reads, TCRdb lists one record per CDR3 protein. The sample records around 340,000 distinct CDR3 sequences, more than 9% being singletons. In addition, the sample was reused for a study of yellow fever vaccine responses in identical twins.

The source material was CD8+ T cells sorted from blood. These TCRs come from a young woman in good health. Both conserved end residues are part of each CDR3. A D gene is named only where the DNA matches it firmly. Part of the rows lack a size; the others show once, few, many or a class for expanded clones.

v_gene	d_gene	j_gene	abundance	CDR3aa	CDR3nt
TRBV29-1	.	TRBJ2-1	many	CSVEDRGNEQFF	TGCAGCGTTGAAGATCGAGGGAATGAGCAGTTCTTC
TRBV12-3/TRBV12-4	.	TRBJ1-5	.	CASSPDGGLWQPQHF	TGTGCCAGCAGCCCTGATGGGGGGTTGTGGCAGCCCCAGCATTTT
TRBV28	.	TRBJ2-7	.	CASSFRLAGPLTYF	TGTGCCAGCAGTTTCAGGCTAGCCGGACCTTTGACGTACTTC
TRBV5-6	.	TRBJ1-6	few	CASSGRTGRALHF	TGTGCCAGCAGCGGTAGGACGGGCCGGGCCCTCCACTTT
TRBV5-6	TRBD1	TRBJ2-1	few	CASSLIGQGLYNEQFF	TGTGCCAGCAGCTTAATTGGACAGGGGCTGTACAATGAGCAGTTCTTC
TRBV15	.	TRBJ1-1	many	CATSGGRGTEAFF	TGTGCCACCAGCGGCGGTAGGGGTACTGAAGCTTTCTTT
TRBV29-1	.	TRBJ2-1	few	CSVSGWDRYNEQFF	TGCAGCGTGTCCGGATGGGACCGATACAATGAGCAGTTCTTC
TRBV27	.	TRBJ1-5	few	CASSLSDGSNQPQHF	TGTGCCAGCAGTTTATCGGACGGTAGCAATCAGCCCCAGCATTTT
TRBV4-1	.	TRBJ1-5	few	CASSQDRWNQPQHF	TGCGCCAGCAGCCAAGACAGATGGAATCAGCCCCAGCATTTT
TRBV6-2/TRBV6-3	.	TRBJ1-5	.	CASSPTNSNQPQHF	TGTGCCAGCAGCCCTACAAATAGCAATCAGCCCCAGCATTTT
TRBV6-1	TRBD2	TRBJ2-1	.	CATTVAGTYNEQFF	TGTGCCACAACGGTAGCGGGGACGTACAATGAGCAGTTCTTC
TRBV20-1	.	TRBJ2-2	.	CSARYGGVSGELFF	TGCAGTGCTAGATACGGAGGGGTCTCCGGGGAGCTGTTTTTT
TRBV19	.	TRBJ2-1	.	CASSIVGTGNEQFF	TGTGCCAGTAGTATAGTAGGCACAGGCAATGAGCAGTTCTTC
TRBV7-3	.	TRBJ2-2	.	CASSRRSGELFF	TGTGCCAGCAGCCGGCGGTCCGGGGAGCTGTTTTTT
TRBV29-1	.	TRBJ2-1	.	CSVEEGSYNEQFF	TGCAGCGTTGAAGAGGGCAGCTACAATGAGCAGTTCTTC
TRBV6-1	TRBD2	TRBJ2-7	.	CASIRGAYEQYF	TGTGCCAGCATACGGGGGGCCTACGAGCAGTACTTC
TRBV2	.	TRBJ2-7	.	CASSETPGQFEEQYF	TGTGCCAGCAGTGAAACACCGGGACAATTTGAGGAGCAGTACTTC
TRBV10-2	.	TRBJ2-7	.	CASSDLESSYEQYF	TGCGCCAGCAGTGATCTGGAAAGCTCCTACGAGCAGTACTTC
TRBV5-1	.	TRBJ2-5	.	CASSLAAGLQGAQYF	TGCGCCAGCAGCTTGGCGGCGGGACTCCAAGGGGCCCAGTACTTC
TRBV28	.	TRBJ2-7	few	CASSFPGNEQYF	TGTGCCAGCAGTTTTCCGGGAAACGAGCAGTACTTC
TRBV15	.	TRBJ2-3	.	CATSRAYTDTQYF	TGTGCCACCTCCCGGGCCTACACAGATACGCAGTATTTT
TRBV13	TRBD1	TRBJ2-5	few	CASSARDRGEETQYF	TGTGCCAGCAGCGCCCGGGACAGGGGAGAAGAGACCCAGTACTTC
TRBV6-5	TRBD1	TRBJ2-3	.	CASSFLGQGADTQYF	TGTGCCAGCAGTTTCCTGGGACAGGGGGCAGATACGCAGTATTTT
TRBV9	.	TRBJ2-1	few	CASSVDGDYNEQFF	TGTGCCAGCAGCGTAGACGGGGACTACAATGAGCAGTTCTTC
TRBV6-2/TRBV6-3	TRBD2	TRBJ2-4	.	CASSRGTTLQYF	TGTGCCAGCAGTCGGGGGACTACGCTTCAGTACTTC
TRBV5-1	.	TRBJ1-1	.	CASSPAQGTDTEAFF	TGCGCCAGCAGCCCCGCCCAGGGGACGGACACTGAAGCTTTCTTT
TRBV7-9	.	TRBJ2-7	.	CASSPPRMNEQYF	TGTGCCAGCAGCCCCCCCCGAATGAACGAGCAGTACTTC
TRBV19	.	TRBJ2-3	few	CASSNSGSTDTQYF	TGTGCCAGTAGCAATAGCGGTAGCACAGATACGCAGTATTTT
TRBV27	.	TRBJ2-3	few	CASSSPRPSTDTQYF	TGTGCCAGCAGTTCCCCGAGACCTAGCACAGATACGCAGTATTTT
TRBV20-1	.	TRBJ2-6	.	CSAREDSGANVLTF	TGCAGTGCTAGAGAGGACTCTGGGGCCAACGTCCTGACTTTC
TRBV7-9	.	TRBJ2-3	.	CASSRPGRDTDTQYF	TGTGCCAGCAGCCGACCGGGACGTGACACAGATACGCAGTATTTT
TRBV27	.	TRBJ2-1	few	CASSIPRGGQGRNNEQFF	TGTGCCAGCAGTATCCCAAGGGGGGGGCAGGGGCGAAACAATGAGCAGTTCTTC
TRBV20-1	TRBD2	TRBJ2-1	few	CSAREFSGTSGYNEQFF	TGCAGTGCTAGAGAATTCTCCGGGACTAGCGGATACAATGAGCAGTTCTTC
TRBV28	.	TRBJ1-1	many	CASSVGHYTEAFF	TGTGCCAGCAGTGTCGGACACTACACTGAAGCTTTCTTT
TRBV6-1	TRBD2	TRBJ2-1	.	CASSEESGGGNEQFF	TGTGCCAGCAGTGAAGAGAGCGGGGGGGGTAATGAGCAGTTCTTC
TRBV5-1	.	TRBJ2-2	.	CASSLSTVANTGELFF	TGCGCCAGCAGCCTTTCTACTGTCGCGAACACCGGGGAGCTGTTTTTT
TRBV10-3	.	TRBJ1-2	.	CAILRTDYGYTF	TGTGCCATCCTGAGGACCGACTATGGCTACACCTTC
TRBV18	.	TRBJ2-5	.	CASSPPYLKETQYF	TGTGCCAGCTCACCACCCTATCTAAAAGAGACCCAGTACTTC